This T cell receptor beta chain was captured in a study of graft-versus-host responses after intestinal transplantation. Study-level information: Recipients got multivisceral, liver-intestinal, or isolated intestinal transplants. Recipients across the board were started on anti-thymocyte globulin induction, then kept on tacrolimus and steroids for two to four years. The study, taken as a whole, reports: Allografts from individuals with graft-donor T cell macrochimerism displayed high graft-versus-host to host-versus-graft clonal ratios.

Sequencing was performed with immunoSEQ multiplex PCR; in TCRdb, only in-frame clones are kept and a portion is missing. Of 15,000 to 17,000 clones detected, about 74% appear once; the ten largest clones hold nearly 3.5%. Intraepithelial and lamina propria lymphocytes were released after the graft tissue was processed. Worth noting for this clone: The antigen remains unidentified.

V was trimmed by 5 bases and J by 7 bases, leaving 12 bases between them. CDR3 size: 12 residues. Per the germline V gene, CDR1 is SGHDT and CDR2 is YYEEEE. This sequence joins TRBV5-6 and TRBJ1-2; D perhaps matches TRBD1 (6 bases). The source of this sequence is a human patient who received an intestinal transplant, so some T cells may come from the graft donor. The sequenced sample was ileum tissue, obtained 14 days after transplant. CDR3 DNA: TGTGCCAGCAGAAGCAGGGGCTTTGGCTACACCTTC. It yields the protein CASRSRGFGYTF.